This T cell receptor beta chain is from a study of blood T cell repertoires in COVID-19. Using immunoSEQ multiplex PCR, the repertoire was profiled, and TCRdb retains in-frame clones only, with some absent. There are 450,000 or so clones in the sample; about 89% occur only once, and roughly 1.4% lies in the top ten. The V and J ends lost 4 bases and 7 bases respectively, with 14 bases between them. The V gene's germline CDR1 is LGHDT and CDR2 YNNKEL (reference sequence). The length of the CDR3 is 13 residues. The TCR was taken from a woman between 40 and 55 years old with COVID-19, enrolled during active disease. The rearrangement links TRBV3-1 (or the pseudogene TRBV3-2) to TRBJ2-7; a weak D match, TRBD1 (6 bases). The source material was peripheral blood. Here the CDR3 DNA reads TGTGCCAGCAGCCTAAACAGGGCTCGGGAGCAGTACTTC. Its protein is CASSLNRAREQYF.